Detailed here is one T cell receptor beta chain. The entry originates in a study of blood T cell repertoires in COVID-19. The repertoire was sequenced with immunoSEQ multiplex PCR; TCRdb's copy has only in-frame clones and lacks some. Among just over 150,000 clones, 85% were seen once, and the ten largest hold 3% to 3.5%. Germline CDR1 is GTSNPN and CDR2 is SVGIG (reference sequence). Between the trimmed V and J ends, which lost 0 bases and 8 bases, there was a span of 10 bases. The CDR3 is 12 residues long. The sequence was obtained from a human donor with acute or convalescent COVID-19. The donor label of this sample is uncertain. The J gene is TRBJ1-2, the V gene TRBV30, with TRBD1 as a possible D gene (5 bases). Sequenced sample: peripheral blood. The CDR3 DNA reads as TGTGCCTGGAGTGTCCCGGGGGGGGGCTACACCTTC. Translating it yields CAWSVPGGGYTF.